At least ten counts were recorded for the clone carrying this TCR beta chain. Amplification yielded TCR beta CDR3 regions, with RNA transcripts as the source. The HTBI primer set served for first-round RT-PCR of the TCR CDR3. One entry per CDR3 protein results from TCRdb running MiXCR on the multiplex PCR reads. This sample yields fewer than 800,000 distinct CDR3 sequences, of which roughly 15% are seen a single time; approximately 8% belongs to the top ten. The data are from a study of T cells in Graves' hyperthyroidism and ophthalmopathy. Sequencing input: blood. The receptor was derived from a man younger than 35 with Graves' hyperthyroidism.

DNA of the CDR3: TGTGCCAGCAGTACAGGGTTGAACACTGAAGCTTTCTTT. Its protein is CASSTGLNTEAFF. The gene calls are TRBV3-1 and TRBJ1-1, with a tentative D call TRBD1 (6 bases). CDR1 and CDR2 (germline): LGHDT, YNNKEL (reference sequence). Trimming stripped 6 bases from V and 0 bases from J, with 8 bases between. This CDR3 contains 13 residues.